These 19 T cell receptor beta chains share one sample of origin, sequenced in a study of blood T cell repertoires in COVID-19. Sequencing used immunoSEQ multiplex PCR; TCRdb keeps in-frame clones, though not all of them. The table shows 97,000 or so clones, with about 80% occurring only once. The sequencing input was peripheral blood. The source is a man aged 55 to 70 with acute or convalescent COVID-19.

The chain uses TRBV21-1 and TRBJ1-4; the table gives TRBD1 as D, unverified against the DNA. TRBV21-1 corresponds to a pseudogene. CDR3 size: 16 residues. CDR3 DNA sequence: TGTGCCAGCAGCAATGGGCAACTTGCAACTAATGAAAAACTGTTTTTT. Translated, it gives CASSNGQLATNEKLFF.

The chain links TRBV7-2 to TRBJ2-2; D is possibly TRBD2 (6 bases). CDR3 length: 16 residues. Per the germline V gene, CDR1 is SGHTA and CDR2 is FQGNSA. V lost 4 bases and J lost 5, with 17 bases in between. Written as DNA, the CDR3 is TGTGCCAGCAGCTCCAGGCCGGGACTCAGGACCGGGGAGCTGTTTTTT. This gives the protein CASSSRPGLRTGELFF.

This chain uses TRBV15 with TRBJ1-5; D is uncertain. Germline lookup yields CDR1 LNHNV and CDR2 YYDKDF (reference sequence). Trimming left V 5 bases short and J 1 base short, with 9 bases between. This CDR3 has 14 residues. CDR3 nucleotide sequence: TGTGCCACCAGCGGATTGACAAGCAATCAGCCCCAGCATTTT. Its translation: CATSGLTSNQPQHF. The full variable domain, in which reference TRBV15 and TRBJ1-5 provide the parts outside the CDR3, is DAMVIQNPRYQVTQFGKPVTLSCSQTLNHNVMYWYQQKSSQAPKLLFHYYDKDFNNEADTPDNFQSRRPNTSFCFLDIRSPGLGDTAMYLCATSGLTSNQPQHFGDGTRLSIL.

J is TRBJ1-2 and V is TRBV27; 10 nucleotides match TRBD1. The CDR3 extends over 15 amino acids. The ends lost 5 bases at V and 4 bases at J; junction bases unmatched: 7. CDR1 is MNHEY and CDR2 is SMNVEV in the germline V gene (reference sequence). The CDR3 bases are TGTGCCAGCAGTACCCGACAGGGGGCGGGCTATGGCTACACCTTC. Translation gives CASSTRQGAGYGYTF.

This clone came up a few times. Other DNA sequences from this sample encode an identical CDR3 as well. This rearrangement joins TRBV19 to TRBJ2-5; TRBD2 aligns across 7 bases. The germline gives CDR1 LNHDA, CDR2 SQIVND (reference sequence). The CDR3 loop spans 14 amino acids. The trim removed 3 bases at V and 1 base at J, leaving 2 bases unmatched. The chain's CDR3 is CASSITGGQETQYF. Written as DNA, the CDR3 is TGTGCCAGTAGTATTACGGGGGGCCAAGAGACCCAGTACTTC.

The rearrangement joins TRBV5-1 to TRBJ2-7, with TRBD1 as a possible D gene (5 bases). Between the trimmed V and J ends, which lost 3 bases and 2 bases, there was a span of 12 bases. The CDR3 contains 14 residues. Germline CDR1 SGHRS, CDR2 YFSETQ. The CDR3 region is CASSSSTVTYEQYF. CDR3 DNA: TGCGCCAGCAGCTCATCGACAGTTACCTACGAGCAGTACTTC. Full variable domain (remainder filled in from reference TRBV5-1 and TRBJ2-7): KAGVTQTPRYLIKTRGQQVTLSCSPISGHRSVSWYQQTPGQGLQFLFEYFSETQRNKGNFPGRFSGRQFSNSRSEMNVSTLELGDSALYLCASSSSTVTYEQYFGPGTRLTVT.

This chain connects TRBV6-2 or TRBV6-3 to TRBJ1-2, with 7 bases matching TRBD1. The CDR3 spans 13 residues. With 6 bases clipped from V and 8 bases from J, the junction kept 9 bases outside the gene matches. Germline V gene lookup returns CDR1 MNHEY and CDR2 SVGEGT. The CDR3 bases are TGTGCCAGCAGCCTGGACAGGTTAGACGGCTACACCTTC. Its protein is CASSLDRLDGYTF.

CDR3 DNA sequence: TGTGCCAGCAGTTACCGAGCAGGGGTGAGGGATGAAAAACTGTTTTTT. Its protein product is CASSYRAGVRDEKLFF. The V gene is TRBV6-5, the J gene TRBJ1-4; D may be TRBD1 (6 bases). The germline gives CDR1 MNHEY, CDR2 SVGAGI. Trimming took off 2 bases at V and 6 bases at J, with 16 bases between the two ends. This CDR3 has 16 residues.

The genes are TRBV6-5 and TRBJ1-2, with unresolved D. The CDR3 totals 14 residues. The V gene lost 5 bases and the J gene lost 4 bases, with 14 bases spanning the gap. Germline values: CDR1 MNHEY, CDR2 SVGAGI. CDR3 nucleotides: TGTGCCAGCAGTAAGGACCTTACTAGCTATGGCTACACCTTC. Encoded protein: CASSKDLTSYGYTF.

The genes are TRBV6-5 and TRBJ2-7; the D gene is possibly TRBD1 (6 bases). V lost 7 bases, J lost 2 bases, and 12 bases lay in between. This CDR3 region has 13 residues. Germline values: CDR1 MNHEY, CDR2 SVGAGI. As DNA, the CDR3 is TGTGCCAGCATTCAGGGGTTCCCCTACGAGCAGTACTTC. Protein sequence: CASIQGFPYEQYF.

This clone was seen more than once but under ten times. The CDR3 DNA follows: TGTGCCAGCAGGGCCCGCTTCAATGAGCAGTTCTTC. It translates to CASRARFNEQFF. This chain connects TRBV12-3 or TRBV12-4 to TRBJ2-1; unclear D gene. Trimming removed 6 bases at V and 6 bases at J, with 9 bases between. This CDR3 has 12 amino acids.

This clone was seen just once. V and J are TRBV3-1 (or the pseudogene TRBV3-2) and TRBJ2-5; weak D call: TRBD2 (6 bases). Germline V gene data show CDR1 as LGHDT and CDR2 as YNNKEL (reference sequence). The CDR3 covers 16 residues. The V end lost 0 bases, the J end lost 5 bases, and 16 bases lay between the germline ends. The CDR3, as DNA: TGTGCCAGCAGCCAAGAGGTATTCAGGAGGGCGGAGACCCAGTACTTC. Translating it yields CASSQEVFRRAETQYF.

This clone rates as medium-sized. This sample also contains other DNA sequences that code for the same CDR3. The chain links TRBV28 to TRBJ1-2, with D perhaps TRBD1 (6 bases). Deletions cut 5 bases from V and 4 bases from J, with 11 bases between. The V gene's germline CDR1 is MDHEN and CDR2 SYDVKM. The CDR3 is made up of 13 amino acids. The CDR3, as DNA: TGTGCCAGCAGTCCGGGACAACCCTATGGCTACACCTTC. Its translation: CASSPGQPYGYTF.

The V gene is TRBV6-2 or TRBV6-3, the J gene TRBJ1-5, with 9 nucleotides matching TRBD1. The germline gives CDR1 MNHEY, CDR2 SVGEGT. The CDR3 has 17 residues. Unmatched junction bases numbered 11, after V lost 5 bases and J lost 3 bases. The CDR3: CASSHPGQGRSNQPQHF. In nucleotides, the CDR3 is TGTGCCAGCAGTCACCCGGGACAGGGACGATCCAATCAGCCCCAGCATTTT.

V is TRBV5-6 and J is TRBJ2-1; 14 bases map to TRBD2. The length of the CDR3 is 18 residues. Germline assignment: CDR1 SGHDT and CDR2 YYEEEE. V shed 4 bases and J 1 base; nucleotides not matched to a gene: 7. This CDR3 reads CASSDGTSGRVSYNEQFF. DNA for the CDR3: TGTGCCAGCAGCGACGGGACTAGCGGGAGAGTATCCTACAATGAGCAGTTCTTC.

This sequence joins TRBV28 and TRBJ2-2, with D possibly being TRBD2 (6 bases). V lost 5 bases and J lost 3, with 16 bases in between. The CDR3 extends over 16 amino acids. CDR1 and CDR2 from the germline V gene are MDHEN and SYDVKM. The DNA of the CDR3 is TGTGCCAGCAGTCCCCCCGGGGGAGCCGACACCGGGGAGCTGTTTTTT. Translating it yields CASSPPGGADTGELFF.

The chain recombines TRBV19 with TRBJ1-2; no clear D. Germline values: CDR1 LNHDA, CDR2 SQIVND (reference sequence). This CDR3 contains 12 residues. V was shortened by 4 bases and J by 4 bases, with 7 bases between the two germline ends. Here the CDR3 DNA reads TGTGCCAGTAGTACACAGACCTATGGCTACACCTTC. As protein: CASSTQTYGYTF.

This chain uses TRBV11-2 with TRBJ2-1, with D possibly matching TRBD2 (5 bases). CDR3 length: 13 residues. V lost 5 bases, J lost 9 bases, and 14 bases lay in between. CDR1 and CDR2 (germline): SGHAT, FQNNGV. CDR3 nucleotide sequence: TGTGCCAGCAGCCCCGGAGAAGGAGGTGAGCAGTTCTTC. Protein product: CASSPGEGGEQFF.

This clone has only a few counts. The CDR3 nucleotides are TGTGCCAGCAGCTCCTCTCCCTCGACAGGCCCCTCTGGAAACACCATATATTTT. It encodes CASSSSPSTGPSGNTIYF. The chain carries TRBV7-9 and TRBJ1-3; perhaps TRBD1 as D (6 bases). Per germline, CDR1 SEHNR and CDR2 FQNEAQ (reference sequence). The V end lost 4 bases, the J end lost 0 bases, and 19 bases lay between the germline ends. The CDR3 is made up of 18 amino acids.